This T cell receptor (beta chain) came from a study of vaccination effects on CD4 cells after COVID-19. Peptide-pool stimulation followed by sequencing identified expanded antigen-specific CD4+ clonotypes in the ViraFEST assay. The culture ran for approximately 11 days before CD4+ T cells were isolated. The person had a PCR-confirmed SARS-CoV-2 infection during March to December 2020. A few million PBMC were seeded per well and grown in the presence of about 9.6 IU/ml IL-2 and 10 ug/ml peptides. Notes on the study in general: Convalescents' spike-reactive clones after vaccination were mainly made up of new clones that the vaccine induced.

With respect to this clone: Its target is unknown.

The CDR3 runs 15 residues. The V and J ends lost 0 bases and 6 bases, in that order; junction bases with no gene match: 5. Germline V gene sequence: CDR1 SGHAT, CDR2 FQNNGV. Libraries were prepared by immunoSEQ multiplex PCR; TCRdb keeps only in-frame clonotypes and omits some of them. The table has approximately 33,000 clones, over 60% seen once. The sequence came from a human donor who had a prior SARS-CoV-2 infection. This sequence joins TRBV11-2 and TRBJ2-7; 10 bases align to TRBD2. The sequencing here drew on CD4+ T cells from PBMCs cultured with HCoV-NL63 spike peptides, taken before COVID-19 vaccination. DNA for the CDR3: TGTGCCAGCAGCTTAGAACCTACTAGCGGGACCGAGCAGTACTTC. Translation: CASSLEPTSGTEQYF.